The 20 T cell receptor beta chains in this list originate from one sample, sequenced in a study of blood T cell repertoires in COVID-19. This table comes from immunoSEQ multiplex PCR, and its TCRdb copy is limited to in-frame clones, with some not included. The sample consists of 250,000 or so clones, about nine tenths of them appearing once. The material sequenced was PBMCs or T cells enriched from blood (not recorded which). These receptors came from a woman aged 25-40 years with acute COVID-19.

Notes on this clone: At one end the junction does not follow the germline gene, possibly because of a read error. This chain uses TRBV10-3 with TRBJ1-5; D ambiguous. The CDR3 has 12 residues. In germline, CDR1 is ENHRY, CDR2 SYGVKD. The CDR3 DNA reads TGTGACATCAGGAGGGACAATCAGCCCCAGCATTTT. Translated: CDIRRDNQPQHF.

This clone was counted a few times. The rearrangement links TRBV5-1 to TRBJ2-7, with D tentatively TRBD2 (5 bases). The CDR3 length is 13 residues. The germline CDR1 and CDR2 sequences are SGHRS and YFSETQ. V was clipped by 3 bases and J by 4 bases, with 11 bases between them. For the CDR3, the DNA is TGCGCCAGCAGCTCTAACGGGGATTACGAGCAGTACTTC. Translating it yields CASSSNGDYEQYF.

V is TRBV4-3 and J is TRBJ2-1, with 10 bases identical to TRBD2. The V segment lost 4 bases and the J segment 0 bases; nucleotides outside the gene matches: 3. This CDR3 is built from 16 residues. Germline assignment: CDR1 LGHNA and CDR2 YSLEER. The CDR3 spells CASSLGLASSYNEQFF. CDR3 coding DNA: TGCGCCAGCAGCCTGGGACTAGCGAGCTCCTACAATGAGCAGTTCTTC.

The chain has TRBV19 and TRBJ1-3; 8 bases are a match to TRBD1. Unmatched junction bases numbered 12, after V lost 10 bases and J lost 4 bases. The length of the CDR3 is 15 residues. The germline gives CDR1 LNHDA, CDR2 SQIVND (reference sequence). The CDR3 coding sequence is TGTGCCACCCAGGACAGGGCTGCGTCCGGAAACACCATATATTTT. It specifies CATQDRAASGNTIYF. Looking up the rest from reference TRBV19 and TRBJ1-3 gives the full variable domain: DGGITQSPKYLFRKEGQNVTLSCEQNLNHDAMYWYRQDPGQGLRLIYYSQIVNDFQKGDIAEGYSVSREKKESFPLTVTSAQKNPTAFYLCATQDRAASGNTIYFGEGSWLTVV.

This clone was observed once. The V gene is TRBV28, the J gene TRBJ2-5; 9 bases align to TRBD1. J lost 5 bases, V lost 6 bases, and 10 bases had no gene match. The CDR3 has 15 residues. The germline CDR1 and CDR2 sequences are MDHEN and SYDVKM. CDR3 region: CASRVTGGLHETQYF. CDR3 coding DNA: TGTGCCAGCAGGGTGACAGGGGGTCTCCATGAGACCCAGTACTTC.

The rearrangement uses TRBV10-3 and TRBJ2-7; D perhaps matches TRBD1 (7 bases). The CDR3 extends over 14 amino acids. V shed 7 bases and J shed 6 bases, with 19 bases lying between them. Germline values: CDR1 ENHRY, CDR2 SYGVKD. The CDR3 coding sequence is TGTGCCATCAAAGTGGAGGGGGCCGGGGCCGAGCAGTACTTC. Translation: CAIKVEGAGAEQYF.

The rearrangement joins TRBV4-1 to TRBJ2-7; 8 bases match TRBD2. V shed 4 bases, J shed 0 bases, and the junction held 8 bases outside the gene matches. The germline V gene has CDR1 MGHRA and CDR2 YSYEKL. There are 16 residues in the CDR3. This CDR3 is CASSRTTTSVSYEQYF. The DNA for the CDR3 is TGCGCCAGCAGCCGGACCACGACTAGCGTCTCCTACGAGCAGTACTTC.

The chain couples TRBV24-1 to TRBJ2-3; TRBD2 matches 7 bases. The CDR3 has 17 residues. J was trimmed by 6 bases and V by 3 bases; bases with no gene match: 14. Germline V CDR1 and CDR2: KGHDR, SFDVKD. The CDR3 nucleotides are TGTGCCACCAGTGATGGGGAGGGCACCCTTAATGAGGATACGCAGTATTTT. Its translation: CATSDGEGTLNEDTQYF.

This CDR3 reads CASSRRDKGSYNEQFF. The CDR3 DNA reads as TGTGCCAGCAGCCGTCGGGACAAGGGCTCCTACAATGAGCAGTTCTTC. V is TRBV11-3 and J is TRBJ2-1, with D tentatively TRBD1 (6 bases). The germline gives CDR1 SGHNT, CDR2 YENEEA. The CDR3 runs to 16 residues. The V and J ends lost 5 bases and 0 bases respectively, with 14 bases between them. Drawing the rest from reference TRBV11-3 and TRBJ2-1, the complete variable domain is EAGVVQSPRYKIIEKKQPVAFWCNPISGHNTLYWYLQNLGQGPELLIRYENEEAVDDSQLPKDRFSAERLKGVDSTLKIQPAELGDSAVYLCASSRRDKGSYNEQFFGPGTRLTVL.

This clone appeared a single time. CDR3 sequence reads: CASSLLGTDNQPQHF. DNA of the CDR3: TGCGCCAGCAGCTTGTTAGGCACAGACAATCAGCCCCAGCATTTT. V gene TRBV5-1 combines with J gene TRBJ1-5, with D hard to call. Trimming took off 1 base at V and 3 bases at J, with 11 bases between the two ends. This CDR3 has 15 amino acids. CDR1 and CDR2 from the germline V gene are SGHRS and YFSETQ.

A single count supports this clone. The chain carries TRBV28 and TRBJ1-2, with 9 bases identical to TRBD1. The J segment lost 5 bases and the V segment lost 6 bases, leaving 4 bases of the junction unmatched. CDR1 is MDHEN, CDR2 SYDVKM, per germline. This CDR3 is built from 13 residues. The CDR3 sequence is CASSSGQGYGYTF. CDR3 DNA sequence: TGTGCCAGCAGCTCCGGACAGGGGTATGGCTACACCTTC.

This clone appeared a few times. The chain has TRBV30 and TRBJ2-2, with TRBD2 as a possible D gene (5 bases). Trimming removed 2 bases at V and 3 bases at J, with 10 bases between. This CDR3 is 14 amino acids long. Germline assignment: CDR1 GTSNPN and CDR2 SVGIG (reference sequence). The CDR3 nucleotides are TGTGCCTGGAGTCCCGGACTTCACACCGGGGAGCTGTTTTTT. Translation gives CAWSPGLHTGELFF.

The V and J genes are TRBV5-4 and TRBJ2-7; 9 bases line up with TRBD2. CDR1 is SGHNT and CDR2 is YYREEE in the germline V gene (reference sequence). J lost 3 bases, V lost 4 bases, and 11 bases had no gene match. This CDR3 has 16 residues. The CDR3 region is CASSAVGAGGVYEQYF. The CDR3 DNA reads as TGTGCCAGCAGCGCCGTCGGAGCGGGAGGCGTCTACGAGCAGTACTTC.

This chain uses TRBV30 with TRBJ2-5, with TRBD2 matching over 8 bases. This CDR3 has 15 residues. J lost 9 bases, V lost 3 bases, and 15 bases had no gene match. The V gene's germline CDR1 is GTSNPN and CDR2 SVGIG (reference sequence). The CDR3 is CAWREGFSGSQPQYF. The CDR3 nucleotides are TGTGCCTGGAGGGAGGGTTTCAGCGGGAGTCAGCCCCAGTACTTC.

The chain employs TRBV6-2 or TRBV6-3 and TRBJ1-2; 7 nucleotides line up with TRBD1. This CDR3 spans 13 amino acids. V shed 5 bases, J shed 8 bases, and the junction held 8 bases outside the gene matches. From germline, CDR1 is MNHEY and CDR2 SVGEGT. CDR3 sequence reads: CASSTDRANGYTF. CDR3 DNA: TGTGCCAGCAGTACCGACAGGGCGAACGGCTACACCTTC.

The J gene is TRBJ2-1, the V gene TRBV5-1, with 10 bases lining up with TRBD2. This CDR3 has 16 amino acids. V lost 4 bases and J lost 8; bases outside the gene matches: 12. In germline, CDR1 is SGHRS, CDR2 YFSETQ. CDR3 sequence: CASSPFASGSTDEQFF. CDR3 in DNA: TGCGCCAGCAGCCCCTTCGCTAGCGGGAGTACGGATGAGCAGTTCTTC.

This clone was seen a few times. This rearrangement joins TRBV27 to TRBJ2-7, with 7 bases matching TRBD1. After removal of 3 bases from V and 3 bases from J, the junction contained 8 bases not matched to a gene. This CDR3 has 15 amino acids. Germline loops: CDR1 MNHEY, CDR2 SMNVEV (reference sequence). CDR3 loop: CASSFTGASLYEQYF. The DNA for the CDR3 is TGTGCCAGCAGTTTTACAGGGGCGAGTCTCTACGAGCAGTACTTC.

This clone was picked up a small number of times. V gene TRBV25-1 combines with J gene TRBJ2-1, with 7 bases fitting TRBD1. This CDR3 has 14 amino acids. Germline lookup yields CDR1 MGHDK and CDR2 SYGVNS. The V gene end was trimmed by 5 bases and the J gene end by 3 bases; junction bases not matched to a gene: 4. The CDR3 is CASSRQGIYNEQFF. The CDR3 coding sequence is TGTGCCAGCAGTCGACAGGGAATCTACAATGAGCAGTTCTTC.

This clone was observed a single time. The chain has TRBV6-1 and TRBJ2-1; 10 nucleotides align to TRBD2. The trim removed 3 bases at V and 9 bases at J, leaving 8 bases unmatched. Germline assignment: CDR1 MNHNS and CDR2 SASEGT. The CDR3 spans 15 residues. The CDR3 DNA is TGTGCCAGCAGTGATCCGGGACTAGCGTCTGGTGAGCAGTTCTTC. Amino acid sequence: CASSDPGLASGEQFF.

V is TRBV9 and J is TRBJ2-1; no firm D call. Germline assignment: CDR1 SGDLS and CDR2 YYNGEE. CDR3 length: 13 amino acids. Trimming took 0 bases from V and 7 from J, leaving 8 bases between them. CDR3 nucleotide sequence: TGTGCCAGCAGCGTAGCTGAGGAGAATGAGCAGTTCTTC. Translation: CASSVAEENEQFF.